A selection of T cell receptor beta chains follows, all from one sample in a study of identical twins. One entry per CDR3 protein results from TCRdb running MiXCR on the 5' RACE reads. The table records some 570,000 distinct CDR3 sequences, 20% to 25% of them present only once. These data were also reused for a study on yellow fever vaccine responses in identical twins.

The source material was CD4+ T cells sorted from blood. The receptors shown here come from a woman under 30 in good health. CDR3s include the opening cysteine and the closing phenylalanine or tryptophan. D genes are given only for firm matches. Size is omitted from some rows. Given values are once, few, many or a class for expanded clones.

j_call | d_call | clone_size | v_call | cdr3_aa | cdr3_nt
TRBJ2-1 | NA | NA | TRBV11-3 | CASSLGTGDSNEQFF | TGTGCTAGCAGCTTAGGTACCGGGGATTCTAATGAGCAGTTCTTC
TRBJ2-7 | NA | NA | TRBV14 | CASSQSGSSYEQYF | TGTGCCAGCAGCCAATCGGGTAGCTCCTACGAGCAGTACTTC
TRBJ2-1 | NA | NA | TRBV4-2 | CASSQVVGIYNEQFF | TGTGCCAGCAGCCAAGTTGTCGGAATCTACAATGAGCAGTTCTTC
TRBJ2-7 | TRBD1 | few | TRBV5-1 | CASSAGQGYYEQYF | TGCGCCAGCAGCGCGGGACAGGGTTACTACGAGCAGTACTTC
TRBJ2-3 | NA | NA | TRBV7-3 | CASSPYRAGYDTQYF | TGTGCCAGCAGCCCGTACAGGGCCGGTTACGATACGCAGTATTTT
TRBJ1-5 | TRBD1 | NA | TRBV16 | CASSLRTGLNQPQHF | TGTGCCAGCAGCCTTAGGACAGGGTTGAATCAGCCCCAGCATTTT
TRBJ1-1 | NA | few | TRBV4-2 | CASSQGGAEAFF | TGTGCCAGCAGCCAAGGGGGGGCGGAAGCTTTCTTT
TRBJ1-6 | NA | NA | TRBV12-5 | CASGLTIPNSPLHF | TGTGCTAGTGGTTTGACCATCCCTAATTCACCCCTCCACTTT
TRBJ2-5 | TRBD1 | NA | TRBV15 | CASTSGTEETQYF | TGTGCCAGCACGTCCGGGACAGAAGAGACCCAGTACTTC
TRBJ2-1 | TRBD2 | once | TRBV6-1 | CASSTQGGLGFEQFF | TGTGCCAGCAGTACCCAAGGAGGACTAGGATTTGAGCAGTTCTTC
TRBJ2-3 | NA | NA | TRBV12-3/TRBV12-4 | CASSFPRGGSSTDTQYF | TGTGCCAGCAGTTTCCCGAGGGGGGGAAGTAGCACAGATACGCAGTATTTT
TRBJ2-7 | TRBD1 | NA | TRBV20-1 | CSTAPGTGDYEQYF | TGCAGTACGGCCCCCGGGACAGGAGACTACGAGCAGTACTTC
TRBJ2-1 | TRBD2 | NA | TRBV20-1 | CSARELAGGYNEQFF | TGCAGTGCTAGAGAACTAGCGGGAGGCTACAATGAGCAGTTCTTC
TRBJ1-2 | NA | few | TRBV19 | CASSIAGAHYGYTF | TGTGCCAGTAGTATTGCAGGAGCACACTATGGCTACACCTTC
TRBJ2-1 | NA | NA | TRBV5-1 | CASSPGGGISYNEQFF | TGCGCCAGCAGCCCAGGGGGAGGGATCTCCTACAATGAGCAGTTCTTC
TRBJ2-1 | TRBD2 | NA | TRBV5-1 | CASSPNGGGSYNEQFF | TGCGCCAGCAGCCCGAACGGGGGGGGGTCCTACAATGAGCAGTTCTTC